This T cell receptor beta chain was identified in a study of glioma-infiltrating T cells. Study-level results: Only very few CDR3 sequences appeared in both tissue and blood.

The iRepertoire nested amplicon-rescue multiplex PCR amplified TCR alpha and beta CDR3s from RNA. One-step reverse transcription and amplification started from around 100-400 ng of tissue mRNA or PBMC total RNA. A single record per CDR3 protein comes from TCRdb applying MiXCR to the multiplex PCR reads. The sample holds fewer than 250,000 distinct CDR3 sequences, roughly a third seen once. The CDR3 totals 15 residues. From germline, CDR1 is SGHTA and CDR2 FQGNSA. V gave up 1 base and J gave up 1 base, with 9 bases separating them. This clonotype has a count of ten or more. The target antigen is unknown.

Material: glioma tissue, nonneoplastic brain tissue, or PBMCs (not recorded which). V and J are TRBV7-2 and TRBJ2-3; D not certain. The receptor was isolated from a human donor with low-grade glioma or glioblastoma, undergoing nonglioma brain surgery, or in good health (not recorded which). CDR3 in amino acids: CASSLVLVGTDTQYF. The CDR3 DNA sequence: TGTGCCAGCAGCTTAGTCCTGGTGGGCACAGATACGCAGTATTTT.